This T cell receptor beta chain was identified in a study of identical twins. General study findings and limits: A partial confounding effect on zero-insertion analyses could come from invariant MAIT and iNKT cells. Memory repertoires showed no such pattern, whereas abundant cord blood beta clonotypes carried fewer insertions. Low generation-probability sequences were in excess among twin-shared out-of-frame alpha sequences.

Everyone who gave samples was a healthy Caucasian. Via MiXCR, TCRdb re-called the 5' RACE reads, giving one row per CDR3 protein. This repertoire shows about 210,000 distinct CDR3 sequences, roughly a tenth found once; its top ten account for just over 5%. Turning to this clonotype: Its matching antigen is unknown.

The CDR3 has 12 amino acids. With 7 bases removed from V and 2 bases from J, the gap between germline ends came to 8 bases. Germline CDR1 is KGHSH and CDR2 is LQKENI. Source material: memory (CD45RO+) T cells sorted from blood. The chain employs TRBV18 and TRBJ1-1; D not certain. The receptor comes from a woman aged 18-35 years in good health. The CDR3 DNA follows: TGTGCCAGCTTCGGGATCAACACTGAAGCTTTCTTT. Encoded protein: CASFGINTEAFF.